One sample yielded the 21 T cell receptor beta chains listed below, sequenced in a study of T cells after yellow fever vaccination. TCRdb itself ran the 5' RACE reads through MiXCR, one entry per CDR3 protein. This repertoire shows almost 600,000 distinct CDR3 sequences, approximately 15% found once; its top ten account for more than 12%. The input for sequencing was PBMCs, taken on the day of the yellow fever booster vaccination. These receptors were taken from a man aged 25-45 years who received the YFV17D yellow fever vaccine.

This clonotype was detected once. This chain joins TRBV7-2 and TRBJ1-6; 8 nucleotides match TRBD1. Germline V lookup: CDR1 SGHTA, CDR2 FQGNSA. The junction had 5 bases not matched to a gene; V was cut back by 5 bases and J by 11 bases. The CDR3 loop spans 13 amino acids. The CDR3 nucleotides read TGTGCCAGCAGCGCGGACAGGGTTCCACCCCTCCACTTT. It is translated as CASSADRVPPLHF.

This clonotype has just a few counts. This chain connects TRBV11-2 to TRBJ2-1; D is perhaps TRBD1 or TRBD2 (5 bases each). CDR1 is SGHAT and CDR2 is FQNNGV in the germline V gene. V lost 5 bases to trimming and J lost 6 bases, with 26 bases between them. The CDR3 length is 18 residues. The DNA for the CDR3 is TGTGCCAGCAGCATTAGGGGTTTTAGCGTGTTAGAACGCAATGAGCAGTTCTTC. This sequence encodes CASSIRGFSVLERNEQFF.

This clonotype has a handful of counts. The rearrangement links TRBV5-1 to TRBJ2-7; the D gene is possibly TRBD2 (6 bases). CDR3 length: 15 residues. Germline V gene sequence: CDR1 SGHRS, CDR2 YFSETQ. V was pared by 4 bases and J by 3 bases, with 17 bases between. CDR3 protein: CASSHQGSGNYEQYF. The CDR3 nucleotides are TGCGCCAGCAGCCACCAGGGTAGCGGTAACTACGAGCAGTACTTC.

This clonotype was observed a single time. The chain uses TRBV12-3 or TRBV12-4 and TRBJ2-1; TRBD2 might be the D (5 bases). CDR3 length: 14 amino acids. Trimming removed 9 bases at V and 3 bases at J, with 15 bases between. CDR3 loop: CARSRSGVYNEQFF. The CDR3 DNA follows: TGTGCCAGGTCCCGCAGCGGAGTCTACAATGAGCAGTTCTTC.

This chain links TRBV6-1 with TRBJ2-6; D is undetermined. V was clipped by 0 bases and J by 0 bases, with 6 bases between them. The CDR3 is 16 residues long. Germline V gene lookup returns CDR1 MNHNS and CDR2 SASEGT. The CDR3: CASSEAWLSGANVLTF. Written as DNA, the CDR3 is TGTGCCAGCAGTGAAGCCTGGCTCTCTGGGGCCAACGTCCTGACTTTC.

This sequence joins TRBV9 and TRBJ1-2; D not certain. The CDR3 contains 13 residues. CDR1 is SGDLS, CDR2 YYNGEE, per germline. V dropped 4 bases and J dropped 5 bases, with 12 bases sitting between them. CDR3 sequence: CASSLGGRYGYTF. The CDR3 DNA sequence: TGTGCCAGCAGCCTAGGAGGGCGATATGGCTACACCTTC.

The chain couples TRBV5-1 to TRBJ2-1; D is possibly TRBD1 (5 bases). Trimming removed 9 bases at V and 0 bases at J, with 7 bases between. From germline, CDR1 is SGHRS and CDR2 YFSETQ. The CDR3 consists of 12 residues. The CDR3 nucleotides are TGCGCCACGACAGACTCCTACAATGAGCAGTTCTTC. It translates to CATTDSYNEQFF.

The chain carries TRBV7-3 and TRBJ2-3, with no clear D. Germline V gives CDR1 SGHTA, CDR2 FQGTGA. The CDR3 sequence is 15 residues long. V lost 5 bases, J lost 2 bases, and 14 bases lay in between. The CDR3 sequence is CASSQPAVNTDTQYF. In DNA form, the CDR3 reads TGTGCCAGCAGCCAACCAGCCGTGAACACAGATACGCAGTATTTT.

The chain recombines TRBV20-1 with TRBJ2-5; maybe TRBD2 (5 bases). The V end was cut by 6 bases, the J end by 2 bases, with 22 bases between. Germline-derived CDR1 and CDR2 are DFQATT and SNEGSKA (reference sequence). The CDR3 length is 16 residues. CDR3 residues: CSAAGPAGETQETQYF. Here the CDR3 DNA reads TGCAGTGCCGCCGGTCCTGCGGGCGAGACTCAAGAGACCCAGTACTTC.

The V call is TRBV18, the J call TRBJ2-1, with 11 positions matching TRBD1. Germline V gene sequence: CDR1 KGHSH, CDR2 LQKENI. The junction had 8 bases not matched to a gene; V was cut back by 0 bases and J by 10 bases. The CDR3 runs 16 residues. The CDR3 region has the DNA TGTGCCAGCTCACCACCAGCTGGGACAGGGGGACGGGAGCAGTTCTTC. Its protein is CASSPPAGTGGREQFF.

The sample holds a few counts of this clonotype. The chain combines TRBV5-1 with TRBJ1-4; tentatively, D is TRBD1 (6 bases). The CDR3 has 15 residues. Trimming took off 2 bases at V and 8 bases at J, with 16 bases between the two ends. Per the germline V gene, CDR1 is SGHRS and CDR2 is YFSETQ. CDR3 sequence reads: CASSFQGLISEKLFF. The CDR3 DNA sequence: TGCGCCAGCAGCTTCCAGGGGCTTATTTCCGAAAAACTGTTTTTT.

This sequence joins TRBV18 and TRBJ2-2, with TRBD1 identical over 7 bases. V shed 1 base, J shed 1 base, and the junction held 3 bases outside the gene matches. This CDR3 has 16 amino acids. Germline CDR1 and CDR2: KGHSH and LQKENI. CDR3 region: CASSPRGQMNTGELFF. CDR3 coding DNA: TGTGCCAGCTCACCACGGGGACAGATGAACACCGGGGAGCTGTTTTTT.

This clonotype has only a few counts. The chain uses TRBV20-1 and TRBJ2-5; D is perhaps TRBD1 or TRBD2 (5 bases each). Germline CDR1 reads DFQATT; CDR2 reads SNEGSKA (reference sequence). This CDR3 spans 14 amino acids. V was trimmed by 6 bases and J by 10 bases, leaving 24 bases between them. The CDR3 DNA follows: TGCAGTGCCCAGACTTTGGAAACCCTGGGGGACCAGTACTTC. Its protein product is CSAQTLETLGDQYF.

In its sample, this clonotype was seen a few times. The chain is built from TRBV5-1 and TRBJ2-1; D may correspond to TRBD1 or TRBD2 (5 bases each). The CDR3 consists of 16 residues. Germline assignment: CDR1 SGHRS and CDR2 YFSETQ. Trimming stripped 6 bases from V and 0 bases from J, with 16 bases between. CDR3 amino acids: CASTMGPPSSYNEQFF. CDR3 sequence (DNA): TGCGCCAGCACTATGGGACCGCCGAGCTCCTACAATGAGCAGTTCTTC.

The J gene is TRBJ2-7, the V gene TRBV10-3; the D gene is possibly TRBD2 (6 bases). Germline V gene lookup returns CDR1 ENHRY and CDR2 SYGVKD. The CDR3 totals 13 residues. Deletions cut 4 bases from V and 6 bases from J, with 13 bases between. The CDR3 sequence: CAISGREVGEQYF. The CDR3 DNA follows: TGTGCCATCAGTGGCAGGGAGGTGGGCGAGCAGTACTTC.

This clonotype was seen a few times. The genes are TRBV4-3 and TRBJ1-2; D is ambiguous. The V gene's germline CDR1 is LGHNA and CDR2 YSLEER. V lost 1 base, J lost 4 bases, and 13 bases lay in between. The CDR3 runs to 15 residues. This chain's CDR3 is CASSQGGIDFYGYTF. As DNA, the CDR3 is TGCGCCAGCAGCCAAGGAGGGATAGATTTCTATGGCTACACCTTC.

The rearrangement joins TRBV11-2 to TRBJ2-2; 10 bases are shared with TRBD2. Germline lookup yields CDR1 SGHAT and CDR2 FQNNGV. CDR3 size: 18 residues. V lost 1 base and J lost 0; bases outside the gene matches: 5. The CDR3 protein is CASSLVLAGGTNTGELFF. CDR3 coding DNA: TGTGCCAGCAGCTTAGTTTTAGCGGGAGGTACGAACACCGGGGAGCTGTTTTTT.

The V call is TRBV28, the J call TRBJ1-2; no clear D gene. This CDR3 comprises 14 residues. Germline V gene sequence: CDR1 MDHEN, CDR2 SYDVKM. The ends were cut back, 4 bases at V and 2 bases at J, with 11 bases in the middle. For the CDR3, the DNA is TGTGCCAGCAGTTCCGAACAGTGGAACTATGGCTACACCTTC. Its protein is CASSSEQWNYGYTF.

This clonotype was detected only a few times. The CDR3 loop reads CASSFVGTAGEQYF. The CDR3 region has the DNA TGTGCCAGCAGCTTCGTCGGGACGGCCGGGGAGCAGTACTTC. The chain employs TRBV7-3 and TRBJ2-7, with D perhaps matching TRBD1 or TRBD2 (5 bases each). The V and J ends lost 3 bases and 7 bases respectively, with 16 bases between them. The germline CDR1 and CDR2 sequences are SGHTA and FQGTGA. The CDR3 loop spans 14 amino acids.

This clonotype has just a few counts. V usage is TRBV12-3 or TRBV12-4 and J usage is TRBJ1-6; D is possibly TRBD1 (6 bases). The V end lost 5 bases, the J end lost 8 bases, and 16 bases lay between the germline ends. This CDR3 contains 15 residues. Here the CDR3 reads CASSTGPTHHSPLHF. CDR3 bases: TGTGCCAGCAGTACAGGGCCGACGCACCATTCACCCCTCCACTTT.

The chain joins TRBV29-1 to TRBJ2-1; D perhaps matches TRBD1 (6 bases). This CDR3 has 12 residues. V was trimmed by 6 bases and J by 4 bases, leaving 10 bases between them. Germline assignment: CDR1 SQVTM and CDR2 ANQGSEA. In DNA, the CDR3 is TGCAGCGTCTGGACAGAGTACAATGAGCAGTTCTTC. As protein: CSVWTEYNEQFF.